This T cell receptor (beta chain) was captured by sequencing in a study of shared clonotypes between healthy human individuals. Only in-frame clones appear in the TCRdb table, and some are missing; sequencing was by immunoSEQ multiplex PCR. The profile covers fewer than 3 million clones, with approximately 90% appearing a single time and 0.37% taken by the ten largest. Germline values: CDR1 MDHEN, CDR2 SYDVKM. Trimming took 6 bases from V and 0 from J; bases not matched to a gene: 13. The CDR3 spans 20 residues. Donors were Caucasian adults residing in Nashville, Tennessee, USA. The authors divided CD4+ cells into CD45RA+ naive and CD45RA-negative memory subsets.

The sequence was collected from a man younger than 35 in good health. Some clones in this sample may be carry-over from other donors' samples. The sample was naive CD4+ T cells from PBMCs. Subset: CD45RA+ positively selected. The chain links TRBV28 to TRBJ2-6, with TRBD2 matching over 11 bases. The CDR3 spells CASRQLSGRAFSSGANVLTF. The CDR3 nucleotides are TGTGCCAGCAGACAACTTAGCGGGAGGGCGTTTAGCTCTGGGGCCAACGTCCTGACTTTC. The whole variable domain, remainder taken from reference TRBV28 and TRBJ2-6, is DVKVTQSSRYLVKRTGEKVFLECVQDMDHENMFWYRQDPGLGLRLIYFSYDVKMKEKGDIPEGYSVSREKKERFSLILESASTNQTSMYLCASRQLSGRAFSSGANVLTFGAGSRLTVL.